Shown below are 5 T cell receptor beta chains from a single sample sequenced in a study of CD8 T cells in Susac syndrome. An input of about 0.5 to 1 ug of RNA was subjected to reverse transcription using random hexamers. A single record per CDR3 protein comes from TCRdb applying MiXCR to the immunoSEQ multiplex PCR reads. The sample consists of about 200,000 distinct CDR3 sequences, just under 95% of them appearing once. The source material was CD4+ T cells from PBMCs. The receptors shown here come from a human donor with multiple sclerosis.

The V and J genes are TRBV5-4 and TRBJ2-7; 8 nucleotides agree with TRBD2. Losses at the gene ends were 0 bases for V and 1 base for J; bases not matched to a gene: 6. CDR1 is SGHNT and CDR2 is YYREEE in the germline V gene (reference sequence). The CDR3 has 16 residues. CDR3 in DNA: TGTGCCAGCAGCTTGGCCTTAGCGGGGTTTTCCTACGAGCAGTACTTC. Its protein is CASSLALAGFSYEQYF.

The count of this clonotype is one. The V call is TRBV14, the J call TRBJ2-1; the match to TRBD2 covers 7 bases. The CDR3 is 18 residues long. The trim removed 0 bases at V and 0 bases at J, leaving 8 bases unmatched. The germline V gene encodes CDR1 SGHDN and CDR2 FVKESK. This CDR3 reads CASSQDSSGVVSYNEQFF. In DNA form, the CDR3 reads TGTGCCAGCAGCCAAGATTCCAGCGGGGTCGTCTCCTACAATGAGCAGTTCTTC. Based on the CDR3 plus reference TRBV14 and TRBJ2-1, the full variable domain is EAGVTQFPSHSVIEKGQTVTLRCDPISGHDNLYWYRRVMGKEIKFLLHFVKESKQDESGMPNNRFLAERTGGTYSTLKVQPAELEDSGVYFCASSQDSSGVVSYNEQFFGPGTRLTVL.

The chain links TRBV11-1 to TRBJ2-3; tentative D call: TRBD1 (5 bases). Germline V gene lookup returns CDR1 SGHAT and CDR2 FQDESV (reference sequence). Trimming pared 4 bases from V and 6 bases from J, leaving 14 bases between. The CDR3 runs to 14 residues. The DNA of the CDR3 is TGTGCCAGCAGCTGGGGCAGCCTCGGGGATACGCAGTATTTT. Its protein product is CASSWGSLGDTQYF.

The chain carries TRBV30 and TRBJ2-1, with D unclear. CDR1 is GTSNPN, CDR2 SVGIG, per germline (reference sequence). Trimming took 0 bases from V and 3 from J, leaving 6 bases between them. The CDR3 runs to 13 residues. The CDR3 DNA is TGTGCCTGGAGTGTACACCGCTACAATGAGCAGTTCTTC. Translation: CAWSVHRYNEQFF. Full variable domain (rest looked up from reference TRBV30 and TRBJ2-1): SQTIHQWPATLVQPVGSPLSLECTVEGTSNPNLYWYRQAAGRGLQLLFYSVGIGQISSEVPQNLSASRPQDRQFILSSKKLLLSDSGFYLCAWSVHRYNEQFFGPGTRLTVL.

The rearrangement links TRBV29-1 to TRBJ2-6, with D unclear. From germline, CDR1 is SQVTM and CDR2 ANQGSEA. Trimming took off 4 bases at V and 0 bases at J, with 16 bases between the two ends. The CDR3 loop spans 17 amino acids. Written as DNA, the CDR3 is TGCAGCGTTGCTTACGCACTTCATACCTCTGGGGCCAACGTCCTGACTTTC. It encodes CSVAYALHTSGANVLTF. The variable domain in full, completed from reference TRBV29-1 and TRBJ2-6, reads SAVISQKPSRDICQRGTSLTIQCQVDSQVTMMFWYRQQPGQSLTLIATANQGSEATYESGFVIDKFPISRPNLTFSTLTVSNMSPEDSSIYLCSVAYALHTSGANVLTFGAGSRLTVL.